A selection of T cell receptor beta chains follows, all from one sample in a study of blood T cell repertoires in COVID-19. Produced via immunoSEQ multiplex PCR; TCRdb's table is partial and in-frame only. Of roughly 140,000 clones listed, approximately 80% are singletons. Sequencing was performed on PBMCs or T cells enriched from blood (not recorded which). The receptors were sampled from a man in his fifties or sixties in a cohort exposed to, infected with or recovered from COVID-19 (not recorded which). Both conserved end residues are part of each CDR3. A D gene is named only where the DNA matches it firmly. Clone size, where shown, is once, few, many, or a class for clones that have expanded.

.,TRBJ2-1,.,TRBV5-1,TGCGCCAGCAGCGATACAGTGTACAATGAGCAGTTCTTC,CASSDTVYNEQFF
.,TRBJ1-2,.,TRBV12-2,TGTGCAAGTCGCTTCCCGCCGGGACAGGGGCCCCGTAACTATGGCTACACCTTC,CASRFPPGQGPRNYGYTF
TRBD2,TRBJ2-5,.,TRBV5-1,TGCGCCAGCAGCTTGGGAGCCAGCGGGAGGCCCCAAGAGACCCAGTACTTC,CASSLGASGRPQETQYF
.,TRBJ2-2,.,TRBV30,TGTGCCTGGAGTTTTTGGCCCGGGGAGCTGTTTTTT,CAWSFWPGELFF
.,TRBJ2-7,.,TRBV5-1,TGCGCCAGCAGCGGGGACTCCACGACCTACGAGCAGTACTTC,CASSGDSTTYEQYF
TRBD2,TRBJ2-5,.,TRBV5-8,TGTGCCAGCAGCACGGGACTAGCGGGGGGGGTGATGGAGACCCAGTACTTC,CASSTGLAGGVMETQYF
TRBD2,TRBJ2-5,.,TRBV9,TGTGCCAGCAGCTTAACATTTAGCGGGGGTGGGGAGACCCAGTACTTC,CASSLTFSGGGETQYF
.,TRBJ2-2,.,TRBV4-3,TGCGCCAGCAGCCAAGAAACACTACGGACCGGGGAGCTGTTTTTT,CASSQETLRTGELFF
.,TRBJ1-4,.,TRBV29-1,TGCAGCGTTGTAGGGGCTGAAAAACTGTTTTTT,CSVVGAEKLFF
.,TRBJ1-1,.,TRBV5-1,TGCGCCAGCAGCTTGGGGGCGGGACGGACGAACACTGAAGCTTTCTTT,CASSLGAGRTNTEAFF
.,TRBJ2-7,.,TRBV12-3/TRBV12-4,TGTGCCAGCAGTTTAACAGGGAACTACGAGCAGTACTTC,CASSLTGNYEQYF
TRBD1,TRBJ2-7,.,TRBV27,TGTGCCAGCAGTGCAGGGGGCTATTCGGGATCCTACGAGCAGTACTTC,CASSAGGYSGSYEQYF
.,TRBJ1-5,.,TRBV7-3,TGTGCCAGCAGCTATGGGGGGGAGCAGCCCCAGCATTTT,CASSYGGEQPQHF
.,TRBJ2-7,.,TRBV30,TGTGCCTGGAGTGTTGGTGCGGATTACGAGCAGTACTTC,CAWSVGADYEQYF
.,TRBJ2-7,.,TRBV9,TGTGCCAGCAGCGAGGGACTTTTCTCCTACGAGCAGTACTTC,CASSEGLFSYEQYF
.,TRBJ1-4,.,TRBV28,TGTGCCAGCAGCCCCGGAGGGGAGAGGAAACTGTTTTTT,CASSPGGERKLFF
.,TRBJ2-7,.,TRBV12-3/TRBV12-4,TGTGCCAGCAGTTTATCGCGAGTCTACGAGCAGTACTTC,CASSLSRVYEQYF
.,TRBJ1-1,once,TRBV7-9,TGTGCCAGCAGCTTAGCTGGACAGTACACTGAAGCTTTCTTT,CASSLAGQYTEAFF
.,TRBJ2-1,many,TRBV5-6,TGTGCCAGCAGCATGCATCTAGCGAGGGTTGGCAATGAGCAGTTCTTC,CASSMHLARVGNEQFF
.,TRBJ1-2,.,TRBV2,TGTGCCAGCAGTGATCTCTCAGGGGACCCCCTTCGCTACACCTTC,CASSDLSGDPLRYTF
TRBD1,TRBJ1-2,.,TRBV2,TGTGCCAGCAGTGGCACAGGGGGCTACTATGGCTACACCTTC,CASSGTGGYYGYTF
.,TRBJ1-5,.,TRBV13,TGTGCCAGCAGCTTGTCACAGGGTCAGTTCGGGAATCAGCCCCAGCATTTT,CASSLSQGQFGNQPQHF
.,TRBJ2-7,.,TRBV3-1/TRBV3-2,TGTGCCAGCAGCCAGCTCAGGGAAGGGTACGAGCAGTACTTC,CASSQLREGYEQYF
TRBD1,TRBJ1-2,.,TRBV6-5,TGTGCCAGCAGTCTCACAGGGGGCTATGGCTACACCTTC,CASSLTGGYGYTF
.,TRBJ2-1,.,TRBV7-2,TGTGCCAGCAGCTTAGTATCCAATGAGCAGTTCTTC,CASSLVSNEQFF
.,TRBJ2-7,few,TRBV11-2,TGTGCCAGCAGCTTAACGTCTGGGTCTAGCGTAACCTACGAGCAGTACTTC,CASSLTSGSSVTYEQYF
TRBD2,TRBJ2-7,few,TRBV4-1,TGCGCCAGCAGCCAAGAAGAGGGACTAGCGATATCCTACGAGCAGTACTTC,CASSQEEGLAISYEQYF
TRBD2,TRBJ2-3,.,TRBV24-1,TGTGCCACCAGTGATCCCACTAGCGGGGGGCAACTAGATACGCAGTATTTT,CATSDPTSGGQLDTQYF
TRBD2,TRBJ2-5,.,TRBV7-6,TGTGCCAGCAGCTTAGGGGGTAGCGGGGGCCAAGAGACCCAGTACTTC,CASSLGGSGGQETQYF
TRBD2,TRBJ2-3,few,TRBV19,TGTGCCAGTAGGCGAGCGGGAGGTGCTAGCACAGATACGCAGTATTTT,CASRRAGGASTDTQYF
.,TRBJ1-2,.,TRBV30,TGTGCCTGGAATTTCGGGGGGGGCTATGGCTACACCTTC,CAWNFGGGYGYTF
.,TRBJ1-5,once,TRBV19,TGTGCCGGCCGTTCGACGGGGTATAGCAATCAGCCCCAGCATTTT,CAGRSTGYSNQPQHF
.,TRBJ2-7,.,TRBV19,TGTGCCAGTAGTATCCGGACTGCGTTCTACGAGCAGTACTTC,CASSIRTAFYEQYF
.,TRBJ1-6,.,TRBV30,TGTGCCTGGAAGACCCGCGAGGCTAATTCACCCCTCCACTTT,CAWKTREANSPLHF
.,TRBJ2-7,.,TRBV27,TGTGCCAGCAGTAGGGGCAGCCAGTACGAGCAGTACTTC,CASSRGSQYEQYF
TRBD1,TRBJ1-3,few,TRBV5-1,TGCGCCAGCAGCACGGGACAGGGGAGTAGAAACACCATATATTTT,CASSTGQGSRNTIYF
.,TRBJ2-7,few,TRBV19,TGTGCCAGTAGTACGGCAGGGAACTACGAGCAGTACTTC,CASSTAGNYEQYF
TRBD1,TRBJ1-6,.,TRBV27,TGTGCCAGCAGTCCTGGGGGACAGGGGTCTTATAATTCACCCCTCCACTTT,CASSPGGQGSYNSPLHF
.,TRBJ1-1,.,TRBV6-2/TRBV6-3,TGTGCCAGCAGTTTCAACGAGGAGGGTTGGACTGAAGCTTTCTTT,CASSFNEEGWTEAFF
.,TRBJ1-4,.,TRBV4-3,TGCGCCAGCAGCCAGGCCCTCCGGGAGGGAGGGAGAAAACTGTTTTTT,CASSQALREGGRKLFF
.,TRBJ2-2,.,TRBV5-6,TGTGCCAGCACCCGGACAGCGAACACCGGGGAGCTGTTTTTT,CASTRTANTGELFF
.,TRBJ1-1,once,TRBV6-5,TGTGCCAGCAGCTACGGGAGTACTGAAGCTTTCTTT,CASSYGSTEAFF
TRBD2,TRBJ2-1,.,TRBV28,TGTGCCAGCAGTTTAGCGGGAGGCAAGGGTGAGCAGTTCTTC,CASSLAGGKGEQFF
.,TRBJ2-2,.,TRBV4-1,TGCGCCAGCAGCCAAGCGCTTGAGTCCGGGGAGCTGTTTTTT,CASSQALESGELFF
.,TRBJ1-4,.,TRBV7-8,TGTGCCAGCAGTTCTCACCCGACAGGTTATAATGAAAAACTGTTTTTT,CASSSHPTGYNEKLFF
.,TRBJ2-1,.,TRBV5-1,TGCGCCAGCAGCAAACAGGGTGCCACCTACAATGAGCAGTTCTTC,CASSKQGATYNEQFF
.,TRBJ2-3,.,TRBV28,TGTGCCAGCAGCCCGACGCGGGACTTACTACTCACAGATACGCAGTATTTT,CASSPTRDLLLTDTQYF
.,TRBJ1-1,.,TRBV7-3,TGTGCCAGCAGCTTAAGCGGAGGGACGGACATGAACACTGAAGCTTTCTTT,CASSLSGGTDMNTEAFF
TRBD2,TRBJ2-1,once,TRBV3-1/TRBV3-2,TGTGCCAGCAGCCAACAAGCGGGAGGGCCCGGTGAGCAGTTCTTC,CASSQQAGGPGEQFF
TRBD1,TRBJ1-5,.,TRBV4-1,TGCGCCAGCAGCCAAGAACCAGGGGGAAGCAATCAGCCCCAGCATTTT,CASSQEPGGSNQPQHF
.,TRBJ1-1,.,TRBV25-1,TGTGCCAGCATTCTGGGGGGGGAAGCTTTCTTT,CASILGGEAFF
TRBD1,TRBJ2-7,.,TRBV2,TGTGCCAGCAGTATGGACAGGGCTTTCTACGAGCAGTACTTC,CASSMDRAFYEQYF
TRBD2,TRBJ2-1,once,TRBV4-1,TGCGCCAGCAGCCAAACCACGAGCGGGGTCCCCTACAATGAGCAGTTCTTC,CASSQTTSGVPYNEQFF
.,TRBJ2-1,.,TRBV9,TGTGCCAGCAGCGTATCGCGTAATCCAGCGGTAGGGAATGAGCAGTTCTTC,CASSVSRNPAVGNEQFF
.,TRBJ2-5,.,TRBV3-1/TRBV3-2,TGTGCCAGCAGTCGCAGTAAAGAGACCCAGTACTTC,CASSRSKETQYF
TRBD2,TRBJ2-1,.,TRBV5-1,TGCGCCAGCAGCTTGGGACCTGGACTAGCGGGAGTCAATGAGCAGTTCTTC,CASSLGPGLAGVNEQFF
TRBD2,TRBJ2-1,.,TRBV12-3/TRBV12-4,TGTGCCAGCGGCAAAAGCGGGAGAAGTGAGCAGTTCTTC,CASGKSGRSEQFF